The present entry profiles one T cell receptor beta chain with its context. This receptor's antigen is unknown. No quality values exist for individual bases; no much larger clone is one base distant. The time point label of this sample denotes: baseline before first vaccination. Vaccinee samples were obtained from the UK trials COV001 and COV002, which included a single-blind randomized controlled phase 2/3 trial of AZD1222 (ChAdOx1 nCoV-19) in healthy adults. For TCRbeta chain sequencing, PBMC samples were collected from trial participants at day 0 and at day 28 after the second dose. The source of the sample is a study of T cell responses to AZD1222 COVID-19 vaccine (dated by TCRdb to the early 2020s). About the study as a whole: AZD1222 recipients with second doses at about 4 weeks or about 12 weeks were pooled, because spike-specific TCR depth and breadth did not differ between schedules. A total of 240 or so trial participants underwent TCR sequencing, of whom around 210 had received two doses of AZD1222 and around 25 had received two doses of the MenACWY control vaccine. Trial participants were enrolled by age into 18-55, 56-69 and 70-plus year subgroups, with about 150, 28 and 57 TCR-sequenced participants respectively. Study-wide findings and limitations: The 56-69-year group was small, and its depth increase did not reach significance, likely because of low power. Conclusions about previously exposed vaccinees were limited because only six AZD1222 recipients were SARS-CoV-2 seropositive at baseline. Participants were mostly white British, with more females than males. The authors suggested clonal diversity may have been underestimated. CD4 TCRs associated with the vaccine covered the entire spike protein, and the dominant responses were in regions 160-218 and 743-854. Reportedly, close to half of the unique spike-specific TCRs recognized epitopes lying outside the regions that are mutated in the B.1.351 and B.1.1.7 variants. Spike-specific TCR breadth and depth rose significantly after two AZD1222 doses compared with day 0 and with MenACWY recipients. Because no samples from the day 14 peak response were available, repertoires could be characterized only after the peak T cell response.

The CDR3 regions of human TCRbeta chains were analyzed by immunosequencing. The authors' pipeline ran thus. TCRs in the repertoires were matched against a reference library of SARS-CoV-2-specific TCRs that had been generated with the MIRA antigen-specificity platform. Breadth meant the fraction of unique TCRs that were SARS-CoV-2-associated, whereas depth meant the fraction of total T cells that were SARS-CoV-2-associated. Using the MIRA data, each spike-specific TCR was assigned both to the spike region to which the TCR was reactive and to a CD4 or CD8 class. Log10-transformed breadth and depth values were compared by one-way ANOVA with Sidak's multiple comparisons tests. The clones in this table, taken by TCRdb from immuneACCESS, are in-frame only. Not every clone is retained; where verified, under half of the shortfall comes from an unresolved V gene, and the cause of the rest is unknown. D and trimming come from the DNA, and the V and J calls and clone size come from that table. For this sample there are more than 150,000 clones; roughly 90% appear just once. 0.99% of the sample belongs to the ten largest clones.

The germline V gene specifies ENHRY as CDR1 and SYGVKD as CDR2. V is cut by 10 bases and J by 1 base, and the space between the germline ends is 22 bases. From the cysteine up to the phenylalanine, the CDR3 has a length of 16 residues. Kept here is only the CDR3 DNA, which spans 48 bases and is read in frame from base 1. The clonotype was recovered from an adult in good health. The chain is made from TRBV10-3 and TRBJ1-1; the D region possibly corresponds to TRBD1 (5 bases align). This specimen was peripheral blood, taken on day 0 of AZD1222 vaccination. The CDR3 in this case is CATLTGGNLGNTEAFF. The base sequence is TGTGCCACTTTAACCGGGGGGAATCTTGGGAACACTGAAGCTTTCTTT.